The 27 T cell receptor beta chains given below trace back to one sample, sequenced in a study of shared clonotypes between healthy human individuals. The repertoire was sequenced with immunoSEQ multiplex PCR; TCRdb's copy has only in-frame clones and lacks some. The sample consists of over a million clones, under 80% of them appearing once. Material: memory CD4+ T cells sorted from blood. Subset given: CD45RA-negative fraction. The origin of the receptors is a man between 18 and 35 years old in good health.

The gene calls are TRBV5-1 and TRBJ1-1, with D perhaps matching TRBD1 (5 bases). The CDR3 extends over 15 amino acids. The germline gives CDR1 SGHRS, CDR2 YFSETQ. Trimming shortened V by 4 bases and J by 1 base, and 14 bases separated the two germline ends. The CDR3 protein is CASSEGGQANTEAFF. Written as DNA, the CDR3 is TGCGCCAGCAGCGAGGGAGGACAAGCGAACACTGAAGCTTTCTTT.

There are many counts of this clone. The chain is built from TRBV30 and TRBJ1-3; D is unclear. CDR1 GTSNPN and CDR2 SVGIG come from the germline V gene (reference sequence). The CDR3 length is 16 residues. Trimming stripped 4 bases from V and 0 bases from J, with 16 bases between. The CDR3, as DNA: TGTGCCTGGATAGGTACTTCGGACGGCTCTGGAAACACCATATATTTT. Residues: CAWIGTSDGSGNTIYF.

The V and J genes are TRBV14 and TRBJ1-1; D possibly corresponds to TRBD1 (5 bases). The CDR3 length is 14 residues. The V end was cut by 4 bases, the J end by 5 bases, with 14 bases between. Germline V gives CDR1 SGHDN, CDR2 FVKESK. The CDR3 reads CASSPSHGGTEAFF. Written as DNA, the CDR3 is TGTGCCAGCAGCCCTTCACACGGGGGGACTGAAGCTTTCTTT.

This rearrangement joins TRBV2 to TRBJ2-3; TRBD1 might be the D (5 bases). In germline, CDR1 is SNHLY, CDR2 FYNNEI. CDR3 length: 15 residues. V gave up 4 bases and J gave up 4 bases, with 15 bases separating them. This CDR3 reads CASSAQGLTADTQYF. CDR3 coding DNA: TGTGCCAGCAGTGCGCAGGGCTTAACGGCAGATACGCAGTATTTT.

This chain connects TRBV28 to TRBJ1-6, with D possibly matching TRBD1 (6 bases). The CDR3 covers 13 residues. V was clipped by 7 bases and J by 14 bases, with 18 bases between them. The V gene's germline CDR1 is MDHEN and CDR2 SYDVKM. The DNA for the CDR3 is TGTGCCAGCAAGGGGTCGCAAAGGGGGACCCTCCACTTT. Residues: CASKGSQRGTLHF.

J is TRBJ2-5 and V is TRBV11-2; D not certain. The CDR3 length is 15 residues. The V and J ends lost 6 bases and 3 bases respectively, with 17 bases between them. CDR1 and CDR2 from the germline V gene are SGHAT and FQNNGV. CDR3 sequence reads: CASSRNGPFEETQYF. CDR3 sequence (DNA): TGTGCCAGCAGTAGAAACGGACCCTTTGAAGAGACCCAGTACTTC.

The chain is built from TRBV5-6 and TRBJ2-5; D tentatively reads TRBD1 or TRBD2 (5 bases each). The germline CDR1 and CDR2 sequences are SGHDT and YYEEEE. The germline V and J ends were trimmed by 0 bases and 5 bases, with 14 bases remaining between them. The CDR3 runs 15 residues. The CDR3 is CASSLDRGLGETQYF. CDR3 bases: TGTGCCAGCAGCTTGGACCGGGGCCTCGGTGAGACCCAGTACTTC.

This chain connects TRBV5-3 to TRBJ2-7; TRBD1 aligns across 7 bases. TRBV5-3 belongs to the ORF category, with a function that is uncertain. This CDR3 comprises 15 residues. The J segment lost 6 bases and the V segment lost 4 bases, leaving 13 bases of the junction unmatched. This CDR3 is CARSPEPTGSSEQYF. In DNA, the CDR3 is TGTGCCAGAAGCCCGGAACCGACAGGGAGCAGCGAGCAGTACTTC.

This clone has just one count. The chain is built from TRBV19 and TRBJ1-4, with D perhaps matching TRBD1 (6 bases). V was clipped by 5 bases and J by 8 bases, with 12 bases between them. The germline CDR1 and CDR2 sequences are LNHDA and SQIVND (reference sequence). This CDR3 contains 13 residues. The CDR3 sequence: CASSLQGTEKLFF. The DNA for the CDR3 is TGTGCCAGTAGTTTACAGGGAACAGAAAAACTGTTTTTT.

In this sample, this clone turned up many times. This chain connects TRBV19 to TRBJ2-3; D is perhaps TRBD1 (5 bases). CDR1 is LNHDA and CDR2 is SQIVND in the germline V gene (reference sequence). The CDR3 covers 13 residues. V shed 3 bases and J shed 5 bases, with 9 bases lying between them. DNA of the CDR3: TGTGCCAGTAGTATGCAGGGTAGAGATACGCAGTATTTT. It is translated as CASSMQGRDTQYF.

The rearrangement uses TRBV9 and TRBJ1-2; no firm D call. V was cut by 1 base and J by 7 bases, with 14 bases left in between. Germline V gives CDR1 SGDLS, CDR2 YYNGEE. The CDR3 length is 14 residues. The CDR3: CASSVYSGSGGYTF. The CDR3 nucleotides read TGTGCCAGCAGCGTATACTCGGGCTCAGGTGGCTACACCTTC. The variable domain in full, with the rest retrieved from reference TRBV9 and TRBJ1-2, is DSGVTQTPKHLITATGQRVTLRCSPRSGDLSVYWYQQSLDQGLQFLIQYYNGEERAKGNILERFSAQQFPDLHSELNLSSLELGDSALYFCASSVYSGSGGYTFGSGTRLTVV.

The chain joins TRBV5-4 to TRBJ1-1, with D possibly being TRBD1 (5 bases). CDR3 size: 14 residues. V lost 1 base to trimming and J lost 4 bases, with 11 bases between them. Germline-derived CDR1 and CDR2 are SGHNT and YYREEE (reference sequence). The CDR3 DNA sequence: TGTGCCAGCAGCTTGCTTGGGGCGGGCACTGAAGCTTTCTTT. It specifies CASSLLGAGTEAFF.

This clone was detected only a few times. This chain uses TRBV28 with TRBJ1-5; no clear D gene. Trimming removed 6 bases at V and 7 bases at J, with 16 bases between. The CDR3 covers 14 residues. CDR1 is MDHEN and CDR2 is SYDVKM in the germline V gene. The CDR3 region is CASSVFQDGQPQHF. As DNA, the CDR3 is TGTGCCAGCAGCGTTTTTCAGGACGGGCAGCCCCAGCATTTT.

V is TRBV15 and J is TRBJ2-7, with 9 positions matching TRBD2. Germline V gives CDR1 LNHNV, CDR2 YYDKDF (reference sequence). V gave up 1 base and J gave up 2 bases; unmatched junction bases: 12. This CDR3 is 18 amino acids long. The DNA of the CDR3 is TGTGCCACCAGCAGAGTCTCCCTGGCGGGGGGGTATACCTACGAGCAGTACTTC. It translates to CATSRVSLAGGYTYEQYF. The whole variable domain, filled in from reference TRBV15 and TRBJ2-7, reads DAMVIQNPRYQVTQFGKPVTLSCSQTLNHNVMYWYQQKSSQAPKLLFHYYDKDFNNEADTPDNFQSRRPNTSFCFLDIRSPGLGDTAMYLCATSRVSLAGGYTYEQYFGPGTRLTVT.

The rearrangement uses TRBV7-6 and TRBJ2-2; 16 bases map to TRBD2. V dropped 1 base and J dropped 0; count of bases not matched to a gene: 2. Germline-derived CDR1 and CDR2 are SGHVS and FNYEAQ. This CDR3 is 19 amino acids long. The CDR3 loop is CASSLGGLAGGPNTGELFF. For the CDR3, the DNA is TGTGCCAGCAGCTTAGGGGGACTAGCGGGAGGGCCGAACACCGGGGAGCTGTTTTTT.

The chain links TRBV28 to TRBJ1-4; D is perhaps TRBD1 (5 bases). V was shortened by 7 bases and J by 8 bases, with 20 bases between the two germline ends. Germline CDR1 is MDHEN and CDR2 is SYDVKM. The CDR3 is 15 amino acids. CDR3 loop: CASMGLLGITEKLFF. The CDR3, as DNA: TGTGCCAGCATGGGGCTACTAGGAATCACCGAAAAACTGTTTTTT.

With regard to this clone: The same CDR3 arises from other DNA sequences in this sample as well. J is TRBJ2-7 and V is TRBV29-1, with unresolved D. This CDR3 is built from 11 residues. Germline CDR1 and CDR2: SQVTM and ANQGSEA. V lost 4 bases and J 3 bases, leaving 7 bases between the germline ends. The CDR3 here is CSVAGYYEQYF. CDR3 nucleotides: TGCAGCGTTGCCGGGTACTACGAGCAGTACTTC.

This chain connects TRBV19 to TRBJ1-5; 8 bases line up with TRBD1. CDR1 and CDR2 from the germline V gene are LNHDA and SQIVND (reference sequence). CDR3 length: 14 residues. J was trimmed by 4 bases and V by 6 bases; bases with no gene match: 5. CDR3 loop: CASSLGTGNQPQHF. The CDR3, as DNA: TGTGCCAGTAGCCTCGGGACAGGTAATCAGCCCCAGCATTTT.

This chain uses TRBV7-2 with TRBJ2-7; 12 nucleotides match TRBD2. V lost 2 bases and J lost 7; bases outside the gene matches: 6. Germline lookup yields CDR1 SGHTA and CDR2 FQGNSA. The CDR3 covers 15 residues. Here the CDR3 reads CASSLLAGGPGEQYF. CDR3 in DNA: TGTGCCAGCAGCTTACTAGCGGGAGGGCCGGGGGAGCAGTACTTC. Full variable domain (missing parts from reference TRBV7-2 and TRBJ2-7): GAGVSQSPSNKVTEKGKDVELRCDPISGHTALYWYRQSLGQGLEFLIYFQGNSAPDKSGLPSDRFSAERTGGSVSTLTIQRTQQEDSAVYLCASSLLAGGPGEQYFGPGTRLTVT.

This clone was seen a few times. The chain has TRBV14 and TRBJ1-6, with unresolved D. CDR3 size: 13 residues. Germline V CDR1 and CDR2: SGHDN, FVKESK. With 3 bases removed from V and 9 bases from J, the gap between germline ends came to 9 bases. The CDR3 region is CASSQDSASPLHF. CDR3 bases: TGTGCCAGCAGCCAGGACTCCGCTTCACCCCTCCACTTT.

J is TRBJ1-6 and V is TRBV4-1; no clear D gene. The V and J ends lost 3 bases and 9 bases respectively, with 21 bases between them. CDR3 length: 17 amino acids. Germline V CDR1 and CDR2: MGHRA, YSYEKL. Written as DNA, the CDR3 is TGCGCCAGCAGCCAGGACGCGGGCTTTCGACGAGGTTCACCCCTCCACTTT. The encoded protein is CASSQDAGFRRGSPLHF.

There are many counts of this clone. This rearrangement joins TRBV7-8 to TRBJ1-1; no clear D. The CDR3 spans 13 residues. Germline V gives CDR1 SGHVS, CDR2 FQNEAQ. V was trimmed by 1 base and J by 5 bases, leaving 8 bases between them. As DNA, the CDR3 is TGTGCCAGCAGCTTAGAGGTGAGGACTGAAGCTTTCTTT. The encoded protein is CASSLEVRTEAFF.

The CDR3 sequence is CSGGSLNEQFF. In DNA form, the CDR3 reads TGCAGCGGCGGAAGCCTTAATGAGCAGTTCTTC. The chain joins TRBV29-1 to TRBJ2-1; D not certain. Germline V gene data show CDR1 as SQVTM and CDR2 as ANQGSEA. The CDR3 has 11 residues. The ends were cut back, 7 bases at V and 7 bases at J, with 11 bases in the middle.

The V call is TRBV6-5, the J call TRBJ2-3; 10 bases map to TRBD2. Germline trimming cut 6 bases from V and 7 bases from J; bases unmatched to any gene: 10. This CDR3 spans 15 amino acids. CDR1 MNHEY and CDR2 SVGAGI come from the germline V gene. The CDR3 sequence: CASSLTSGMRNTQYF. The CDR3 nucleotides are TGTGCCAGCAGCCTCACTAGCGGGATGAGGAATACGCAGTATTTT.

The chain is built from TRBV7-8 and TRBJ1-2; tentative D call: TRBD1 (5 bases). Trimming stripped 3 bases from V and 5 bases from J, with 13 bases between. CDR3 length: 14 residues. Per the germline V gene, CDR1 is SGHVS and CDR2 is FQNEAQ. CDR3 DNA sequence: TGTGCCAGCAGCTTTACGACAGCCTATTATGGCTACACCTTC. It specifies CASSFTTAYYGYTF.

This clone has more than one count but fewer than ten. The chain couples TRBV5-6 to TRBJ1-2, with TRBD1 matching over 7 bases. Germline V CDR1 and CDR2: SGHDT, YYEEEE. This CDR3 has 16 amino acids. The J segment lost 1 base and the V segment lost 3 bases, leaving 9 bases of the junction unmatched. CDR3 in DNA: TGTGCCAGCAGCTGGGGCTCAGGGACAGTTAACTATGGCTACACCTTC. It is translated as CASSWGSGTVNYGYTF.

Points on this clone: A far larger clone is only one base removed, so a read error is likely. The chain recombines TRBV11-3 with TRBJ2-2; D possibly corresponds to TRBD2 (5 bases). Germline CDR1 and CDR2: SGHNT and YENEEA. Trimming left V 2 bases short and J 7 bases short, with 5 bases between. CDR3 size: 12 residues. The CDR3 protein is CASSLTSGELFF. The CDR3 nucleotides are TGTGCCAGCAGCTTAACTAGCGGGGAGCTGTTTTTT. Based on the CDR3 plus reference TRBV11-3 and TRBJ2-2, the full variable domain is EAGVVQSPRYKIIEKKQPVAFWCNPISGHNTLYWYLQNLGQGPELLIRYENEEAVDDSQLPKDRFSAERLKGVDSTLKIQPAELGDSAVYLCASSLTSGELFFGEGSRLTVL.